This T cell receptor (beta chain) came from a study of OX40 agonist ivuxolimab in advanced cancers. Across the study: From 23 to 79 years was the age range, with a mean of approximately 63 years, and about 83% were male.

The method was immunoSEQ multiplex PCR; TCRdb's version includes in-frame clones alone and lacks a portion of them. The sample has about 53,000 clones, roughly 80% seen once. CDR3 length: 17 amino acids. The germline CDR1 and CDR2 sequences are WNHNN and SYGVQD (reference sequence). The V end was cut by 3 bases, the J end by 5 bases, with 22 bases between. The receptor comes from an adult with an advanced solid tumor such as melanoma, head and neck, liver or kidney cancer. This chain joins TRBV10-1 and TRBJ2-5; tentatively, D is TRBD2 (6 bases). The material sequenced was CD4+ or CD8+ T cells sorted from blood, taken in a trial of the OX40 agonist ivuxolimab. The CDR3 DNA sequence: TGCGCCAGCAGTGACCGTCGGGAGACAGAGACAAGGGAGACCCAGTACTTC. As protein: CASSDRRETETRETQYF.